The entry that follows covers one T cell receptor (beta chain) sequence. The antigen is unknown. These data are taken from a study of cytomegalovirus exposure and HLA in healthy donors. General study points: As a later analysis showed, a missense DCLRE1C variant was linked to trimming of TCR beta V- and J-genes. Later, an analysis showed that TCR beta chains associated with HLA were more clonally expanded than others that were equally common. Most TCR sequences showed up rarely, but some public TCRs showed up in many donors.

V lost 1 base, J lost 0 bases, and 7 bases lay in between. This CDR3 is built from 15 residues. Germline loops: CDR1 MGHDK, CDR2 SYGVNS. 13 Jbeta primers and 60 Vbeta primers were used for the PCR. TCRdb's table, derived via immunoSEQ multiplex PCR, lists solely in-frame clones and lacks some. The repertoire consists of 150,000 to 200,000 clones, with 68% occurring once and the leading ten covering approximately 1.5%. This clonotype was sampled from a man aged 50 or older in good health and CMV-seronegative. This rearrangement joins TRBV25-1 to TRBJ1-3; D is unclear. The specimen was PBMCs. CDR3 in DNA: TGTGCCAGCAGTGAATTGGCCCACTCTGGAAACACCATATATTTT. Its translation is CASSELAHSGNTIYF.